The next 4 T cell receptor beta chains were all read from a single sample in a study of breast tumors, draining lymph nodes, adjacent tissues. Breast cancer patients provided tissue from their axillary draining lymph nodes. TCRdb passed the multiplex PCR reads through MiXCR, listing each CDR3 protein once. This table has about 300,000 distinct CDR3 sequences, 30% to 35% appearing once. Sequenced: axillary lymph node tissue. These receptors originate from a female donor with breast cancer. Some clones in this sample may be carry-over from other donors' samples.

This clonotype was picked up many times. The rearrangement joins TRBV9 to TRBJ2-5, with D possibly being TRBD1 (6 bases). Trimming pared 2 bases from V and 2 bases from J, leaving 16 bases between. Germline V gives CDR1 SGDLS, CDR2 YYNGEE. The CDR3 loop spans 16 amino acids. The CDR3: CASSVLTTGPQETQYF. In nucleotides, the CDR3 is TGTGCCAGCAGCGTCCTCACGACAGGTCCGCAAGAGACCCAGTACTTC.

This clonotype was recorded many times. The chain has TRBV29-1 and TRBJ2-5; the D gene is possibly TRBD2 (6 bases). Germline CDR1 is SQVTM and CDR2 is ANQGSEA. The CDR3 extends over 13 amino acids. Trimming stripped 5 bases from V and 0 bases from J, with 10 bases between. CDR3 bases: TGCAGCGTTTCGGGAGCGAACCAAGAGACCCAGTACTTC. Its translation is CSVSGANQETQYF.

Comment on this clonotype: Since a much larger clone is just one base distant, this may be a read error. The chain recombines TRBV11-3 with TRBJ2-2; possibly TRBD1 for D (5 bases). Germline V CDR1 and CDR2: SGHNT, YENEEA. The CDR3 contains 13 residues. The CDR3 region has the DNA TGTGCCAGCAGGGACAAGAACGCCGGGGAGCTGTTTTTT. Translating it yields CASRDKNAGELFF.

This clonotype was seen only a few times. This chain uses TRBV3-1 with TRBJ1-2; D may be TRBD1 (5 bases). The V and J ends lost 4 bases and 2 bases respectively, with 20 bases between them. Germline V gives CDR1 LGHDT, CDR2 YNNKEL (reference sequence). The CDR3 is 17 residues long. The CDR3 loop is CASSPRLRHRDNYGYTF. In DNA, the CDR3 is TGTGCCAGCAGCCCCCGGTTAAGGCATCGGGACAACTATGGCTACACCTTC.